This TCR beta chain was observed in a study of shared clonotypes between healthy human individuals. Study results and caveats: Estimated richness was generally greater in naive than memory subsets. Having only a few donors restricted how much genetic and exposure-history diversity was captured.

Comment on this clone: The antigen remains undetermined.

The CDR3 runs 16 residues. Germline V gene sequence: CDR1 SNHLY, CDR2 FYNNEI. Trimming removed 9 bases from V and 3 bases from J, with 23 bases in between. Terminally differentiated effector memory CD45RA+ cells were excluded from the naive CD8 cells, which were CD45RO-negative and positively selected for CCR7. Assay execution took place at the deep level. Sequenced by immunoSEQ multiplex PCR; TCRdb stores in-frame clones only, minus some. The table records around 700,000 clones, about 90% of them present only once. The sample consisted of naive CD8+ T cells sorted from blood. This TCR was recovered from a man aged 25 to 40 in good health. The J gene is TRBJ2-5, the V gene TRBV2; the D gene is possibly TRBD2 (7 bases). This chain's CDR3 is CARGGGLSLSKETQYF. CDR3 in DNA: TGTGCCAGAGGGGGGGGACTTTCCCTGAGCAAAGAGACCCAGTACTTC. The full variable domain, completed using reference TRBV2 and TRBJ2-5, is EPEVTQTPSHQVTQMGQEVILRCVPISNHLYFYWYRQILGQKVEFLVSFYNNEISEKSEIFDDQFSVERPDGSNFTLKIRSTKLEDSAMYFCARGGGLSLSKETQYFGPGTRLLVL.